Listed below are T cell receptor beta chains from one sample, sequenced in a study of blood T cell repertoires in COVID-19. Here immunoSEQ multiplex PCR was the method, and the copy in TCRdb shows in-frame clones only, minus some. The repertoire holds approximately 230,000 clones, with 88% as singletons. The sequencing input was peripheral blood. The receptors were gathered from a middle-aged woman who had recovered from COVID-19. CDR3s include the opening cysteine and the closing phenylalanine or tryptophan. A D gene is named only where the DNA matches it firmly. Clone size is given for some rows only: seen once, a few or many times, or a class if the clone is expanded.

>.|TRBD2|TRBV6-2/TRBV6-3|TRBJ2-1
TGTGCCAGCAGTCCCCGGGCCCTAGCGGGGAGGGTCAATGAGCAGTTCTTC
CASSPRALAGRVNEQFF
>.|.|TRBV5-1|TRBJ2-2
TGCGCCAGCAGCTCTGCCCTTCAGGGGTACACCGGGGAGCTGTTTTTT
CASSSALQGYTGELFF
>.|.|TRBV18|TRBJ2-1
TGTGCCAGCTCGCCCGATTCTAGCTCCTACAATGAGCAGTTCTTC
CASSPDSSSYNEQFF
>once|TRBD2|TRBV5-4|TRBJ2-6
TGTGCCAGCAGCGGACTAGCGGGAGGGCAAAGGCCTGGGGCCAACGTCCTGACTTTC
CASSGLAGGQRPGANVLTF
>.|TRBD2|TRBV6-2/TRBV6-3|TRBJ2-3
TGTGCCAGCAGTTACTCGGACCCAGCGGGAGGTTTAACAGATACGCAGTATTTT
CASSYSDPAGGLTDTQYF
>.|TRBD1|TRBV28|TRBJ1-5
TGTGCCAGCAGGCGAACAGGGGGCGCGATGGGAAATCAGCCCCAGCATTTT
CASRRTGGAMGNQPQHF
>.|TRBD2|TRBV4-2|TRBJ2-1
TGTGCCAGCAGCCAGGGACTAGCGGGAGGAAATGAGCAGTTCTTC
CASSQGLAGGNEQFF
>.|.|TRBV5-8|TRBJ2-5
TGTGCCAGCAGCTTGGAGGGGTCCTTAAAACAAGAGACCCAGTACTTC
CASSLEGSLKQETQYF
>.|TRBD2|TRBV27|TRBJ2-5
TGTGCCAGCAGCATAACTCCGGGACTAGTGGAGACCCAGTACTTC
CASSITPGLVETQYF
>.|.|TRBV7-6|TRBJ1-4
TGTGCCAGCAGCTTAGTGCAGGGTGAAAAACTGTTTTTT
CASSLVQGEKLFF